One and the same sample provided the 17 T cell receptor beta chains below, sequenced in a study of T cell responses to AZD1222 COVID-19 vaccine. Profiled with immunoSEQ multiplex PCR; TCRdb holds only in-frame clones, not every one. The sample shows 110,000 to 150,000 clones, roughly 92% of them seen only once. This specimen consisted of peripheral blood, obtained on day 0 of AZD1222 vaccination. The receptor set was obtained from an adult in good health.

This chain uses TRBV27 with TRBJ2-7; 9 bases agree with TRBD2. This CDR3 is built from 19 residues. V was clipped by 5 bases and J by 6 bases; unmatched bases: 23. CDR1 MNHEY and CDR2 SMNVEV come from the germline V gene (reference sequence). In DNA form, the CDR3 reads TGTGCCAGCAGTCCTCTTCCTACCAAGTGGGCTAGCGGGATCCGCGAGCAGTACTTC. It encodes CASSPLPTKWASGIREQYF.

This chain connects TRBV5-4 to TRBJ1-1; maybe TRBD1 (6 bases). The length of the CDR3 is 15 residues. From germline, CDR1 is SGHNT and CDR2 YYREEE (reference sequence). The V end lost 1 base, the J end lost 1 base, and 11 bases lay between the germline ends. CDR3: CASSLSGGRNTEAFF. DNA of the CDR3: TGTGCCAGCAGCTTGTCGGGGGGGCGGAACACTGAAGCTTTCTTT.

The chain links TRBV9 to TRBJ2-1, with D perhaps TRBD2 (5 bases). Trimming removed 3 bases at V and 2 bases at J, with 12 bases between. Germline CDR1 and CDR2: SGDLS and YYNGEE. This CDR3 spans 15 amino acids. The CDR3 loop reads CASSAVAGTYNEQFF. CDR3 coding DNA: TGTGCCAGCAGCGCCGTGGCGGGTACCTACAATGAGCAGTTCTTC.

V gene TRBV19 combines with J gene TRBJ1-2; D uncertain. Between the trimmed V and J ends, which lost 3 bases and 6 bases, there was a span of 17 bases. This CDR3 region has 15 residues. Germline V gene lookup returns CDR1 LNHDA and CDR2 SQIVND (reference sequence). The CDR3: CASSIEAAGSNGYTF. The CDR3 DNA sequence: TGTGCCAGTAGTATTGAGGCGGCGGGTTCTAATGGCTACACCTTC. The whole variable domain, filled in from reference TRBV19 and TRBJ1-2, reads DGGITQSPKYLFRKEGQNVTLSCEQNLNHDAMYWYRQDPGQGLRLIYYSQIVNDFQKGDIAEGYSVSREKKESFPLTVTSAQKNPTAFYLCASSIEAAGSNGYTFGSGTRLTVV.

The V gene is TRBV27, the J gene TRBJ2-3, with 8 nucleotides matching TRBD1. Germline values: CDR1 MNHEY, CDR2 SMNVEV (reference sequence). The CDR3 loop spans 14 amino acids. V was pared by 5 bases and J by 5 bases, with 6 bases of the junction left unmatched. The CDR3 DNA follows: TGTGCCAGCAGTCTTTCAGGGGGCAGAGATACGCAGTATTTT. Its translation is CASSLSGGRDTQYF.

The chain couples TRBV6-5 to TRBJ2-7; D may be TRBD2 (5 bases). V dropped 6 bases and J dropped 7 bases, with 16 bases sitting between them. CDR1 is MNHEY and CDR2 is SVGAGI in the germline V gene. The CDR3 is 13 amino acids. CDR3 protein: CASRPGASWEQYF. Written as DNA, the CDR3 is TGTGCCAGCAGACCTGGCGCTAGCTGGGAGCAGTACTTC.

This clone was found a few times. The chain recombines TRBV28 with TRBJ2-7; 13 bases line up with TRBD2. CDR1 is MDHEN, CDR2 SYDVKM, per germline. The V segment lost 10 bases and the J segment 2 bases; nucleotides outside the gene matches: 2. The CDR3 is made up of 13 amino acids. Here the CDR3 reads CATTSGRAYEQYF. CDR3 bases: TGTGCCACCACTAGCGGGAGGGCCTACGAGCAGTACTTC.

The chain uses TRBV5-4 and TRBJ1-2; 7 bases map to TRBD1. Trimming cost V 4 bases and J 5 bases; bases outside gene matches: 11. Germline-derived CDR1 and CDR2 are SGHNT and YYREEE (reference sequence). This CDR3 contains 15 residues. The CDR3 nucleotides read TGTGCCAGCAGCCACTACTCAGGGGGGGGATATGGCTACACCTTC. Its protein product is CASSHYSGGGYGYTF. The whole variable domain, filled in from reference TRBV5-4 and TRBJ1-2, reads ETGVTQSPTHLIKTRGQQVTLRCSSQSGHNTVSWYQQALGQGPQFIFQYYREEENGRGNFPPRFSGLQFPNYSSELNVNALELDDSALYLCASSHYSGGGYGYTFGSGTRLTVV.

The CDR3 coding sequence is TGTGCCAGCAGTTATGACGGGACAGGGACTCTCACTGAAGCTTTCTTT. Protein: CASSYDGTGTLTEAFF. The gene calls are TRBV6-5 and TRBJ1-1; 9 nucleotides line up with TRBD1. After removal of 3 bases from V and 4 bases from J, the junction contained 9 bases not matched to a gene. The CDR3 totals 16 residues. The germline V gene has CDR1 MNHEY and CDR2 SVGAGI.

V and J are TRBV5-6 and TRBJ2-1; 14 nucleotides align to TRBD2. Trimming removed 6 bases from V and 4 bases from J; junction bases left unmatched: 3. The CDR3 totals 15 residues. Per the germline V gene, CDR1 is SGHDT and CDR2 is YYEEEE. CDR3 nucleotides: TGTGCCAGCACCCGGACTAGCGGGAGGTACAATGAGCAGTTCTTC. Protein product: CASTRTSGRYNEQFF.

This clone occurred once. This chain connects TRBV6-6 to TRBJ1-2, with D perhaps matching TRBD1 (6 bases). The CDR3 contains 14 residues. The germline CDR1 and CDR2 sequences are MNHNY and SVGAGI (reference sequence). The germline V and J ends were trimmed by 2 bases and 4 bases, with 11 bases remaining between them. The CDR3 region is CASSYNRAAYGYTF. Written as DNA, the CDR3 is TGTGCCAGCAGTTACAACAGGGCGGCCTATGGCTACACCTTC.

The rearrangement uses TRBV6-2 or TRBV6-3 and TRBJ2-7; no clear D. With 0 bases removed from V and 0 bases from J, the gap between germline ends came to 9 bases. CDR3 length equals 15 residues. Germline-derived CDR1 and CDR2 are MNHEY and SVGEGT. The CDR3 nucleotides read TGTGCCAGCAGTTACTCGGGCTCCGGCTCCTACGAGCAGTACTTC. Translated, it gives CASSYSGSGSYEQYF.

The J gene is TRBJ1-3, the V gene TRBV4-1; D may be TRBD1 (5 bases). The V gene lost 0 bases and the J gene lost 9 bases, with 18 bases spanning the gap. The CDR3 is 16 amino acids. Germline assignment: CDR1 MGHRA and CDR2 YSYEKL. The CDR3 loop reads CASSQDPHRPSGTIYF. CDR3 in DNA: TGCGCCAGCAGCCAAGATCCCCACAGGCCTTCTGGCACCATATATTTT.

The chain joins TRBV11-3 to TRBJ2-1; D is possibly TRBD1 (6 bases). V lost 3 bases and J 6 bases, leaving 12 bases between the germline ends. The CDR3 has 14 amino acids. Germline V lookup: CDR1 SGHNT, CDR2 YENEEA. The CDR3 here is CASSLAAGVNEQFF. The CDR3, as DNA: TGTGCCAGCAGCTTGGCGGCAGGGGTCAATGAGCAGTTCTTC.

This sequence joins TRBV28 and TRBJ1-5; D possibly corresponds to TRBD1 (5 bases). V was trimmed by 7 bases and J by 6 bases, leaving 10 bases between them. Looked up from germline, CDR1 is MDHEN and CDR2 is SYDVKM. This CDR3 contains 12 residues. CDR3 bases: TGTGCCAGCACAGGGTCCGGTCAGCCCCAGCATTTT. Residues: CASTGSGQPQHF.

On this clone: The DNA is omitted, as the CDR3 cannot be located on it reliably, and the CDR3 follows TCRdb's listing. The genes are TRBV7-9 and TRBJ2-4; the DNA was not compared with TRBD1, the D call given in the table. From germline, CDR1 is SEHNR and CDR2 FQNEAQ (reference sequence). The CDR3 has 14 amino acids, counting both end residues. CDR3: CASSWGQGALRKYF.

The genes are TRBV7-9 and TRBJ2-1; the D is unclear. The CDR3 sequence is 11 residues long. Germline CDR1 reads SEHNR; CDR2 reads FQNEAQ (reference sequence). V was shortened by 4 bases and J by 7 bases, with 5 bases between the two germline ends. CDR3 nucleotides: TGTGCCAGCAGCTACCAGAATGAGCAGTTCTTC. Translated, it gives CASSYQNEQFF.